This T cell receptor beta chain is from a study of PD-L1 blockade in urothelial cancer. Study-level background: Patients' prior chemotherapy regimens numbered 0 to 3.

V was trimmed by 7 bases and J by 9 bases, leaving 19 bases between them. Germline V gene sequence: CDR1 MNHEY, CDR2 SVGAGI. This CDR3 is built from 14 residues. Regarding time point: peripheral blood 6 weeks after treatment start. TCR analog templates of synthetic origin were spiked into each PCR. Clones were sequenced by immunoSEQ multiplex PCR, and TCRdb holds only the in-frame ones, with some missing. The sample has around 110,000 clones, roughly 90% seen once. This specimen consisted of PBMCs, obtained around atezolizumab (anti-PD-L1) treatment. This rearrangement joins TRBV6-5 to TRBJ1-5; no clear D. This clonotype was sampled from a man aged 60 to 75 with urothelial cancer. CDR3 amino acids: CASNPLSSPGPQHF. In DNA, the CDR3 is TGTGCCAGCAACCCATTGTCGAGTCCGGGGCCCCAGCATTTT.